Below are 14 T cell receptor beta chains sequenced from a single sample in a study of cytomegalovirus exposure and HLA in healthy donors. The study ran its PCR with 60 Vbeta and 13 Jbeta primers. The data were produced by immunoSEQ multiplex PCR, yet TCRdb's version contains in-frame clones alone and is incomplete. Of approximately 160,000 clones in the sample, roughly 82% were seen once. The specimen sequenced was PBMCs. Receptor source: a woman aged 25 to 39 in good health and CMV-seronegative.

This clone showed up many times. The chain joins TRBV6-4 to TRBJ2-7; 8 bases are a match to TRBD1. The V and J ends lost 3 bases and 5 bases, in that order; junction bases with no gene match: 6. The germline V gene has CDR1 MRHNA and CDR2 SNTAGT. The CDR3 extends over 14 amino acids. This CDR3 reads CASSETGESDEQYF. CDR3 in DNA: TGTGCCAGCAGTGAGACAGGGGAATCTGACGAGCAGTACTTC.

The chain joins TRBV7-9 to TRBJ2-5; tentative D call: TRBD1 (5 bases). The CDR3 totals 15 residues. The V gene's germline CDR1 is SEHNR and CDR2 FQNEAQ (reference sequence). Trimming removed 2 bases from V and 3 bases from J, with 13 bases in between. The CDR3 here is CASSLRKGREETQYF. Here the CDR3 DNA reads TGTGCCAGCAGCTTACGGAAGGGCAGGGAAGAGACCCAGTACTTC.

This chain connects TRBV5-1 to TRBJ2-5; 7 bases fit TRBD1. The J call may be faulty, since TRBJ2-7 better matches the DNA end. Germline V gene lookup returns CDR1 SGHRS and CDR2 YFSETQ. This CDR3 contains 15 residues. The CDR3 here is CASSLVQGSLYEQYF. CDR3 coding DNA: TGCGCCAGCAGCTTGGTACAGGGGAGTCTCTACGAGCAGTACTTC.

This clone has just one count. The chain combines TRBV10-1 with TRBJ1-2; no clear D gene. This CDR3 has 12 amino acids. CDR1 is WNHNN, CDR2 SYGVQD, per germline (reference sequence). The V end was cut by 5 bases, the J end by 4 bases, with 8 bases between. The CDR3 region has the DNA TGCGCCAGCAGTAATCAGTTCTATGGCTACACCTTC. This sequence encodes CASSNQFYGYTF.

The chain couples TRBV4-1 to TRBJ2-1; D uncertain. CDR1 is MGHRA and CDR2 is YSYEKL in the germline V gene. Trimming removed 6 bases at V and 6 bases at J, with 9 bases between. CDR3 length equals 12 residues. The CDR3 loop is CASSRLSNEQFF. CDR3 bases: TGCGCCAGCAGTCGACTTTCCAATGAGCAGTTCTTC.

This clone was counted a single time. V gene TRBV5-1 combines with J gene TRBJ2-7; TRBD1 agrees at 9 bases. The trim removed 4 bases at V and 5 bases at J, leaving 7 bases unmatched. The CDR3 length is 14 residues. CDR1 and CDR2 from the germline V gene are SGHRS and YFSETQ. CDR3 amino acids: CASSPGTGLHEQYF. In DNA, the CDR3 is TGCGCCAGCAGCCCCGGGACAGGGCTCCACGAGCAGTACTTC.

This clone was picked up many times. The rearrangement joins TRBV4-3 to TRBJ1-3; 8 bases are a match to TRBD1. Per germline, CDR1 LGHNA and CDR2 YSLEER. The CDR3 is 17 residues long. V lost 2 bases and J lost 4; bases outside the gene matches: 10. In DNA, the CDR3 is TGCGCCAGCAGCCAACTCCGGACAGGGAATCTCGGAAACACCATATATTTT. It yields the protein CASSQLRTGNLGNTIYF.

In this sample, this clone turned up a few times. One end of the junction does not line up with germline, which may come from a read error. This CDR3 reads CSSSLGGTGVGYTF. DNA for the CDR3: TGTTCCAGCAGCTTAGGCGGGACAGGGGTAGGCTACACCTTC. This chain connects TRBV7-9 to TRBJ1-2; 10 bases are shared with TRBD1. The CDR3 length is 14 residues. Germline V gene data show CDR1 as SEHNR and CDR2 as FQNEAQ (reference sequence).

The rearrangement uses TRBV6-4 and TRBJ2-5; 12 nucleotides align to TRBD1. Germline loops: CDR1 MRHNA, CDR2 SNTAGT. The CDR3 contains 16 residues. Unmatched junction bases numbered 8, after V lost 7 bases and J lost 2 bases. CDR3 in amino acids: CASKTPGQGAQETQYF. The CDR3 DNA reads as TGTGCCAGCAAAACCCCGGGACAGGGGGCTCAAGAGACCCAGTACTTC.

This clone is a singleton in its sample. The CDR3: CASSFRGLGGEQYF. DNA for the CDR3: TGTGCCAGCAGTTTTCGGGGGTTGGGCGGGGAGCAGTACTTC. The chain links TRBV27 to TRBJ2-7, with D possibly TRBD2 on 6 matching bases. The CDR3 extends over 14 amino acids. Per the germline V gene, CDR1 is MNHEY and CDR2 is SMNVEV (reference sequence). The V and J ends lost 3 bases and 7 bases respectively, with 16 bases between them.

The chain links TRBV7-9 to TRBJ1-5; D possibly corresponds to TRBD1 (6 bases). CDR3 length: 18 residues. The V and J ends lost 8 bases and 6 bases respectively, with 29 bases between them. Germline lookup yields CDR1 SEHNR and CDR2 FQNEAQ (reference sequence). CDR3 sequence: CASGTIPTQGRFAQPQHF. DNA for the CDR3: TGTGCCAGCGGCACCATCCCCACGCAGGGGCGGTTTGCTCAGCCCCAGCATTTT.

This chain links TRBV4-3 with TRBJ1-2, with a possible D match to TRBD1 (5 bases). The CDR3 runs to 15 residues. The V end lost 4 bases, the J end lost 4 bases, and 16 bases lay between the germline ends. Germline V lookup: CDR1 LGHNA, CDR2 YSLEER. The CDR3 sequence is CASSPIVGRGYGYTF. As DNA, the CDR3 is TGCGCCAGCAGCCCCATTGTGGGGCGAGGCTATGGCTACACCTTC.

This clone has just one count. The chain employs TRBV4-2 and TRBJ2-6, with 8 bases aligning to TRBD2. Germline assignment: CDR1 LGHNA and CDR2 YNFKEQ. V gave up 3 bases and J gave up 2 bases; unmatched junction bases: 3. The CDR3 has 16 residues. This chain's CDR3 is CASSQTREAGANVLTF. Written as DNA, the CDR3 is TGTGCCAGCAGCCAGACGCGGGAGGCTGGGGCCAACGTCCTGACTTTC.

The chain joins TRBV19 to TRBJ1-5; D is unclear. The CDR3 extends over 15 amino acids. V lost 5 bases to trimming and J lost 1 base, with 12 bases between them. The germline V gene encodes CDR1 LNHDA and CDR2 SQIVND (reference sequence). CDR3 region: CASSGLGASNQPQHF. The CDR3 bases are TGTGCCAGTAGTGGTCTGGGCGCGAGCAATCAGCCCCAGCATTTT.